A single sample is the source of the 24 T cell receptor beta chains below, sequenced in a study of breast tumors, draining lymph nodes, adjacent tissues. Axillary draining lymph nodes of breast cancer patients supplied the node samples. Each CDR3 protein gets one entry after TCRdb re-called the multiplex PCR reads with MiXCR. Here the sample spans fewer than 150,000 distinct CDR3 sequences, 21% being singletons. The sequencing sample was made of axillary lymph node tissue. Source of these receptors: a female donor with breast cancer. Some clones in this sample may be carry-over from other donors' samples.

The chain recombines TRBV3-1 with TRBJ2-5; D uncertain. Trimming removed 6 bases from V and 4 bases from J, with 6 bases in between. The CDR3 is made up of 11 amino acids. Per germline, CDR1 LGHDT and CDR2 YNNKEL (reference sequence). The CDR3 nucleotides are TGTGCCAGCAGACGGAGAGAGACCCAGTACTTC. It codes for CASRRRETQYF.

Only one count was recorded for this clonotype. A much larger clonotype is one base distant, so this may be a read error. This sequence joins TRBV18 and TRBJ2-7; either TRBD1 or TRBD2 may fit D (5 bases each). The CDR3 spans 15 residues. The germline CDR1 and CDR2 sequences are KGHSH and LQKENI. CDR3 region: CACSTDRDGPYEQYF. CDR3 nucleotides: TGTGCCTGCTCTACTGACCGGGACGGCCCTTACGAGCAGTACTTC.

This clonotype was detected ten times or more. The rearrangement uses TRBV27 and TRBJ2-5; perhaps D is TRBD1 or TRBD2 (6 bases each). This CDR3 comprises 15 residues. Deletions cut 6 bases from V and 0 bases from J, with 14 bases between. CDR1 is MNHEY and CDR2 is SMNVEV in the germline V gene (reference sequence). CDR3 region: CASRPLGGNQETQYF. In nucleotides, the CDR3 is TGTGCCAGCAGACCCCTAGGGGGGAACCAAGAGACCCAGTACTTC.

This clonotype was picked up many times. In nucleotides, the CDR3 is TGTGCCAGCAGTACCGGGACAGGGATCTATGGCTACACCTTC. Translation gives CASSTGTGIYGYTF. This chain connects TRBV5-6 to TRBJ1-2; TRBD1 matches 9 bases. The length of the CDR3 is 14 residues. CDR1 is SGHDT, CDR2 YYEEEE, per germline. V was clipped by 5 bases and J by 4 bases; unmatched bases: 6.

This clonotype occurred a few times. The chain links TRBV6-2 or TRBV6-3 to TRBJ1-5, with D unresolved. Germline CDR1 is MNHEY and CDR2 is SVGEGT. This CDR3 contains 14 residues. V lost 6 bases to trimming and J lost 1 base, with 10 bases between them. CDR3 residues: CASSSTSSNQPQHF. CDR3 nucleotides: TGTGCCAGCAGCTCAACGAGCAGCAATCAGCCCCAGCATTTT.

In its sample, this clonotype was seen many times. The CDR3 nucleotides read TGTGCCAGCACTGGGACTAGCGGTAACTACGAGCAGTACTTC. This sequence encodes CASTGTSGNYEQYF. The chain uses TRBV28 and TRBJ2-7; 11 bases agree with TRBD2. V was clipped by 7 bases and J by 3 bases; unmatched bases: 5. Germline V gene sequence: CDR1 MDHEN, CDR2 SYDVKM. The CDR3 length is 14 residues.

Of note for this clonotype: No conserved phenylalanine or tryptophan ends this CDR3, so it is likely a read error. CDR3 loop: CASSDASGYTL. The CDR3 nucleotides are TGCGCCAGCAGTGATGCCAGTGGCTACACCCTC. The chain is built from TRBV10-2 and TRBJ1-2; D is ambiguous. This CDR3 spans 11 amino acids. CDR1 is WSHSY, CDR2 SAAADI, per germline. V was shortened by 3 bases and J by 7 bases, with 6 bases between the two germline ends.

In its sample, this clonotype was seen many times. The chain uses TRBV15 and TRBJ2-7; D ambiguous. V lost 0 bases and J 4 bases, leaving 16 bases between the germline ends. Germline values: CDR1 LNHNV, CDR2 YYDKDF (reference sequence). The CDR3 runs to 16 residues. This CDR3 reads CATSRDRAGAGYEQYF. CDR3 in DNA: TGTGCCACCAGCAGAGATAGGGCAGGCGCTGGGTACGAGCAGTACTTC.

The chain carries TRBV6-1 and TRBJ2-5; 8 nucleotides align to TRBD2. CDR3 length: 15 amino acids. Germline trimming cut 7 bases from V and 5 bases from J; bases unmatched to any gene: 12. Germline CDR1 reads MNHNS; CDR2 reads SASEGT. As DNA, the CDR3 is TGTGCCAGCACCCGGGGGGGAGGGGGGTATGAGACCCAGTACTTC. Translated: CASTRGGGGYETQYF.

This clonotype was counted many times. The chain uses TRBV20-1 and TRBJ2-1; 7 nucleotides line up with TRBD2. CDR1 is DFQATT, CDR2 SNEGSKA, per germline (reference sequence). This CDR3 is built from 16 residues. With 0 bases clipped from V and 7 bases from J, the junction kept 12 bases outside the gene matches. The CDR3 loop reads CSARDRAGLSTNEQFF. In DNA form, the CDR3 reads TGCAGTGCTAGAGATCGCGCGGGACTAAGTACGAATGAGCAGTTCTTC.

This clonotype was seen ten or more times. In nucleotides, the CDR3 is TGTGCCAGCAGCTTATTAGGGACAGCATATGGCGAGCAGTACTTC. Encoded protein: CASSLLGTAYGEQYF. The chain carries TRBV11-2 and TRBJ2-7, with TRBD1 matching 7 bases. After removal of 2 bases from V and 6 bases from J, the junction contained 10 bases not matched to a gene. CDR3 size: 15 residues. The germline gives CDR1 SGHAT, CDR2 FQNNGV. The complete variable domain, with remaining parts taken from reference TRBV11-2 and TRBJ2-7, reads EAGVAQSPRYKIIEKRQSVAFWCNPISGHATLYWYQQILGQGPKLLIQFQNNGVVDDSQLPKDRFSAERLKGVDSTLKIQPAKLEDSAVYLCASSLLGTAYGEQYFGPGTRLTVT.

This clonotype was seen repeatedly, ten times or more. The chain links TRBV7-9 to TRBJ2-1, with 9 bases fitting TRBD2. The V segment lost 3 bases and the J segment 8 bases; nucleotides outside the gene matches: 5. The CDR3 has 14 amino acids. The V gene's germline CDR1 is SEHNR and CDR2 FQNEAQ (reference sequence). CDR3 sequence: CASSFRREGDEQFF. CDR3 in DNA: TGTGCCAGCAGCTTCCGGCGGGAGGGAGATGAGCAGTTCTTC.

V gene TRBV5-1 combines with J gene TRBJ1-1; D not resolved. Germline V gene data show CDR1 as SGHRS and CDR2 as YFSETQ. The V and J ends lost 6 bases and 1 base respectively, with 10 bases between them. This CDR3 has 13 residues. CDR3 residues: CASTISRNTEAFF. CDR3 nucleotide sequence: TGCGCCAGCACCATTAGCCGGAACACTGAAGCTTTCTTT.

The CDR3 is CSALQGLTEAFF. In DNA, the CDR3 is TGCAGTGCTCTACAGGGACTCACTGAAGCTTTCTTT. The chain is built from TRBV20-1 and TRBJ1-1; tentatively, D is TRBD1 (6 bases). V lost 5 bases to trimming and J lost 4 bases, with 11 bases between them. The CDR3 runs 12 residues. CDR1 DFQATT and CDR2 SNEGSKA come from the germline V gene (reference sequence).

At least ten counts were recorded for this clonotype. The gene calls are TRBV6-6 and TRBJ1-2; D possibly corresponds to TRBD1 (6 bases). CDR3 length: 15 amino acids. Germline assignment: CDR1 MNHNY and CDR2 SVGAGI (reference sequence). V lost 6 bases and J lost 5, with 19 bases in between. The CDR3 bases are TGTGCCAGCAGGGCCCACACGGAAGGGGGGTATGGCTACACCTTC. The encoded protein is CASRAHTEGGYGYTF.

This clonotype was seen ten or more times. The junction and the germline gene differ at one end; a read error may be behind it. V gene TRBV14 combines with J gene TRBJ2-1; D might be TRBD1 or TRBD2, each matching 5 bases. Germline CDR1 is SGHDN and CDR2 is FVKESK. The CDR3 length is 12 residues. The CDR3 protein is CASSRGVNEQFF. The CDR3 nucleotides are TGTGCCAGCAGCCGAGGGGTAAATGAGCAGTTTTTC. Full variable domain (outside the CDR3, taken from reference TRBV14 and TRBJ2-1): EAGVTQFPSHSVIEKGQTVTLRCDPISGHDNLYWYRRVMGKEIKFLLHFVKESKQDESGMPNNRFLAERTGGTYSTLKVQPAELEDSGVYFCASSRGVNEQFFGPGTRLTVL.

This clonotype came up many times. The CDR3 spells CSVVGQGNEQYF. As DNA, the CDR3 is TGCAGCGTTGTAGGTCAGGGCAACGAGCAGTACTTC. The chain couples TRBV29-1 to TRBJ2-7, with D maybe TRBD1 (5 bases). V was clipped by 4 bases and J by 5 bases, with 12 bases between them. CDR1 is SQVTM, CDR2 ANQGSEA, per germline. The CDR3 is made up of 12 amino acids.

The chain links TRBV11-2 to TRBJ2-2, with D tentatively TRBD1 (6 bases). The CDR3 has 17 residues. Between the trimmed V and J ends, which lost 5 bases and 7 bases, there was a span of 23 bases. Germline V gives CDR1 SGHAT, CDR2 FQNNGV. The CDR3 region is CASSQGVQGSYIGELFF. As DNA, the CDR3 is TGTGCCAGCAGCCAAGGGGTCCAGGGGTCTTATATCGGGGAGCTGTTTTTT.

A remark on this clonotype: This may be a read error, as it is one base from a much larger clone. The chain employs TRBV30 and TRBJ2-7, with D perhaps matching TRBD2 (5 bases). The V gene's germline CDR1 is GTSNPN and CDR2 SVGIG (reference sequence). This CDR3 has 13 residues. Trimming shortened V by 5 bases and J by 7 bases, and 18 bases separated the two germline ends. CDR3 region: CAWERQPGSEQYF. Written as DNA, the CDR3 is TGTGCCTGGGAAAGGCAGCCTGGGAGTGAGCAGTACTTC.

This clonotype was recorded many times. The V and J genes are TRBV4-1 and TRBJ2-7; D is ambiguous. Germline values: CDR1 MGHRA, CDR2 YSYEKL. This CDR3 is built from 13 residues. Between the trimmed V and J ends, which lost 3 bases and 0 bases, there was a span of 6 bases. The DNA for the CDR3 is TGCGCCAGCAGCCACGTATACTCCTACGAGCAGTACTTC. Amino acid sequence: CASSHVYSYEQYF.

V is TRBV3-1 and J is TRBJ2-3; D is possibly TRBD2 (6 bases). Germline CDR1 LGHDT, CDR2 YNNKEL (reference sequence). This CDR3 spans 16 amino acids. The germline V and J ends were trimmed by 2 bases and 2 bases, with 14 bases remaining between them. CDR3 in DNA: TGTGCCAGCAGCCAACTAGCGCCCCAGGTCACAGATACGCAGTATTTT. Amino acids: CASSQLAPQVTDTQYF.

In its sample, this clonotype was seen many times. The chain combines TRBV19 with TRBJ2-1; TRBD2 matches at 8 bases. Germline V lookup: CDR1 LNHDA, CDR2 SQIVND (reference sequence). The CDR3 is made up of 16 amino acids. V gave up 1 base and J gave up 0 bases; unmatched junction bases: 2. CDR3: CASSIGGRSSYNEQFF. CDR3 nucleotides: TGTGCCAGTAGTATAGGCGGGAGGAGCTCCTACAATGAGCAGTTCTTC.

V usage is TRBV30 and J usage is TRBJ1-5; no clear D gene. The CDR3 has 13 residues. The V and J ends lost 2 bases and 5 bases respectively, with 10 bases between them. CDR1 and CDR2 (germline): GTSNPN, SVGIG (reference sequence). Here the CDR3 reads CAWSSDRDQPQHF. The CDR3 DNA reads as TGTGCCTGGAGTTCGGACCGAGATCAGCCCCAGCATTTT.

Regarding this clonotype: A much more abundant neighbour one base away suggests this may be a read error. The gene calls are TRBV19 and TRBJ2-1, with D perhaps matching TRBD1 or TRBD2 (5 bases each). The germline V gene encodes CDR1 LNHDA and CDR2 SQIVND (reference sequence). There are 14 residues in the CDR3. The CDR3: CASRLKGTYNGQFF. The CDR3 DNA reads TGTGCCAGTAGACTCAAGGGGACCTACAATGGGCAGTTCTTC.